A single sample is the source of the 13 T cell receptor beta chains below, sequenced in a study of cytomegalovirus exposure and HLA in healthy donors. The PCR ran on 60 Vbeta and 13 Jbeta primers. Profiling relied on immunoSEQ multiplex PCR, and the TCRdb table lists in-frame clones only, not all of them. The table includes under 200,000 clones, around 68% detected once. The sequencing input was PBMCs. These receptor sequences come from a woman aged 35 to 49 in good health and CMV-seropositive.

This sequence joins TRBV6-5 and TRBJ1-1; D perhaps matches TRBD1 (6 bases). The CDR3 loop spans 12 amino acids. Germline V gene lookup returns CDR1 MNHEY and CDR2 SVGAGI. V was cut by 8 bases and J by 7 bases, with 14 bases left in between. The CDR3 protein is CASVRGGDEAFF. CDR3 in DNA: TGTGCCAGCGTCAGGGGTGGAGATGAAGCTTTCTTT.

In its sample, this clone was seen once. The genes are TRBV9 and TRBJ2-3; D possibly corresponds to TRBD2 (6 bases). The CDR3 is 14 amino acids. V lost 3 bases to trimming and J lost 5 bases, with 13 bases between them. Germline V gene sequence: CDR1 SGDLS, CDR2 YYNGEE. CDR3 DNA: TGTGCCAGCAGCGAGGGACTGCGGGGAGATACGCAGTATTTT. Its protein product is CASSEGLRGDTQYF.

The V and J genes are TRBV27 and TRBJ1-4, with D possibly matching TRBD1 (5 bases). The CDR3 contains 14 residues. Germline V gives CDR1 MNHEY, CDR2 SMNVEV (reference sequence). Trimming removed 2 bases at V and 3 bases at J, with 7 bases between. The chain's CDR3 is CASSLTRANEKLFF. CDR3 bases: TGTGCCAGCAGTTTAACCAGGGCTAATGAAAAACTGTTTTTT.

The chain joins TRBV5-1 to TRBJ1-1, with a tentative D call TRBD1 (6 bases). The CDR3 totals 14 residues. The V gene's germline CDR1 is SGHRS and CDR2 YFSETQ. V dropped 4 bases and J dropped 3 bases, with 13 bases sitting between them. In DNA form, the CDR3 reads TGCGCCAGCAGCGCAGACAGGTCCTACACTGAAGCTTTCTTT. Residues: CASSADRSYTEAFF.

The V call is TRBV18, the J call TRBJ1-4; D is possibly TRBD1 (6 bases). The V gene's germline CDR1 is KGHSH and CDR2 LQKENI. The CDR3 has 17 residues. V lost 3 bases to trimming and J lost 6 bases, with 20 bases between them. The CDR3: CASSPAMIQGSDEKLFF. The CDR3 DNA follows: TGTGCCAGCTCACCCGCGATGATTCAGGGGTCGGATGAAAAACTGTTTTTT.

This clone came up a few times. Mismatch with germline at one junction end may stem from a read error. This chain joins TRBV13 and TRBJ1-5; 9 bases fit TRBD1. The CDR3 runs to 17 residues. Germline CDR1 and CDR2: PRHDT and FYEKMQ (reference sequence). DNA of the CDR3: TGTGCCAGCAGCTCGTCCCTCGACAGGGGGTGGAATCAGCCCCAGAATTTT. It translates to CASSSSLDRGWNQPQNF. Using reference TRBV13 and TRBJ1-5 for the parts outside the CDR3, the full variable domain is AAGVIQSPRHLIKEKRETATLKCYPIPRHDTVYWYQQGPGQDPQFLISFYEKMQSDKGSIPDRFSAQQFSDYHSELNMSSLELGDSALYFCASSSSLDRGWNQPQNFGDGTRLSIL.

This clone was seen a single time. The V call is TRBV5-1, the J call TRBJ2-1; weak D call: TRBD2 (5 bases). This CDR3 contains 13 residues. Trimming shortened V by 4 bases and J by 9 bases, and 14 bases separated the two germline ends. Germline lookup yields CDR1 SGHRS and CDR2 YFSETQ. The DNA of the CDR3 is TGCGCCAGCAGCCCGGACCCGGAGGCTGAGCAGTTCTTC. It yields the protein CASSPDPEAEQFF.

The J gene is TRBJ1-2, the V gene TRBV29-1; D remains unclear. Germline values: CDR1 SQVTM, CDR2 ANQGSEA. V was trimmed by 3 bases and J by 5 bases, leaving 13 bases between them. The CDR3 loop spans 13 amino acids. The chain's CDR3 is CSVDRFNGYGYTF. The CDR3 DNA reads TGCAGCGTTGACAGGTTCAATGGGTATGGCTACACCTTC. Variable domain in full (rest from reference TRBV29-1 and TRBJ1-2): SAVISQKPSRDICQRGTSLTIQCQVDSQVTMMFWYRQQPGQSLTLIATANQGSEATYESGFVIDKFPISRPNLTFSTLTVSNMSPEDSSIYLCSVDRFNGYGYTFGSGTRLTVV.

This clone came up a few times. This chain joins TRBV9 and TRBJ1-2; D is perhaps TRBD1 (6 bases). Germline V gives CDR1 SGDLS, CDR2 YYNGEE. V was trimmed by 5 bases and J by 6 bases, leaving 8 bases between them. The CDR3 spans 11 residues. CDR3 nucleotides: TGTGCCAGCAGTGACAGGAATGGCTACACCTTC. This encodes CASSDRNGYTF.

This clone has only a few counts. The rearrangement links TRBV5-1 to TRBJ2-5; TRBD2 agrees at 11 bases. J was trimmed by 5 bases and V by 4 bases; bases with no gene match: 4. The CDR3 contains 14 residues. The germline V gene encodes CDR1 SGHRS and CDR2 YFSETQ. CDR3 sequence reads: CASSVTSGSETQYF. The CDR3 DNA is TGCGCCAGCAGCGTCACTAGCGGGAGTGAGACCCAGTACTTC.

This chain links TRBV10-3 with TRBJ2-3; 13 nucleotides align to TRBD2. Trimming at V came to 1 base and at J to 4 bases, leaving 2 bases not matched to a gene. The CDR3 extends over 16 amino acids. The germline CDR1 and CDR2 sequences are ENHRY and SYGVKD. CDR3 residues: CAISEWTSGSSDTQYF. The CDR3 DNA follows: TGTGCCATCAGTGAGTGGACTAGCGGGAGTTCAGATACGCAGTATTTT.

The gene calls are TRBV5-6 and TRBJ2-5; D is perhaps TRBD2 (6 bases). Germline CDR1 is SGHDT and CDR2 is YYEEEE. Trimming pared 4 bases from V and 4 bases from J, leaving 14 bases between. CDR3 size: 14 residues. This CDR3 is CASSASGSAETQYF. Here the CDR3 DNA reads TGTGCCAGCAGCGCGAGCGGGTCGGCAGAGACCCAGTACTTC.

The chain has TRBV19 and TRBJ1-1, with D tentatively TRBD1 (6 bases). Per the germline V gene, CDR1 is LNHDA and CDR2 is SQIVND (reference sequence). The CDR3 loop spans 14 amino acids. The germline V and J ends were trimmed by 5 bases and 1 base, with 11 bases remaining between them. This chain's CDR3 is CASSLGAPNTEAFF. The CDR3 DNA reads as TGTGCCAGTAGTCTGGGGGCGCCGAACACTGAAGCTTTCTTT.